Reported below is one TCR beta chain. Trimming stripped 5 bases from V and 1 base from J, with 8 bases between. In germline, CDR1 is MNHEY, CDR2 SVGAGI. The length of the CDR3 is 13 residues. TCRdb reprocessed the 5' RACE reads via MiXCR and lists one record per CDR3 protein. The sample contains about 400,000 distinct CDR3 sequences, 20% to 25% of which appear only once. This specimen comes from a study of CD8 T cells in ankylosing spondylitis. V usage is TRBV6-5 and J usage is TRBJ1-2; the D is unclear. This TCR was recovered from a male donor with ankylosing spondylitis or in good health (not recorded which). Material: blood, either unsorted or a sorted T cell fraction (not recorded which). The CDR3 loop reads CASSTGLNYGYTF. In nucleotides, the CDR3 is TGTGCCAGCAGTACTGGTCTTAACTATGGCTACACCTTC.